The entry below describes one TCR beta chain. This receptor's antigen is unknown. Nothing much larger sits one base from this clone, and base qualities are not available. TCRbeta CDR3 regions were amplified from genomic DNA using the immunoSEQ Assay, a bias-controlled multiplex PCR. The published analysis was carried out like this. Nucleated cell counts per sample were estimated from amplification of reference gene primers within the assay. To quantify the absolute abundance of each unique TCRbeta CDR3 rearrangement, sequence reads were collapsed and filtered. For each sample, productive Simpson clonality was calculated as the square root of Simpson's diversity index over productive rearrangements. Drawn from immuneACCESS, this table holds only the in-frame rearrangements with V and J called that TCRdb kept. Clones are partly lost; checked studies trace under half to an unresolved V gene and leave the rest unexplained. The V and J calls and the clone size are those of that table, but D and trimming were determined from the DNA. Here the sample has over 50,000 clones; about 85% occur a single time. Roughly 10% of the sample is in the top ten clones.

Whole blood was collected in K2EDTA tubes by collaborating institutions according to the institutions' own protocols. For TCRbeta analysis, collaborators shipped samples in one of three forms: frozen whole blood, isolated PBMCs, or DNA extracted from either of those sample types. This record comes from a study of blood T cell repertoires in COVID-19 (dated by TCRdb to between 2020 and 2021). Study-level background: Samples covering the acute and convalescent phases of COVID-19 were provided by collaborators in the United States, Italy and Spain. The material from the prospective study consisted of cDNA or gDNA derived from T cells, B-cell-depleted T cells, or PBMCs. The dataset comprised deeply sampled blood TCRbeta repertoires from subjects exposed to, actively infected with, or recovered from COVID-19. The repertoires were made available in a free public database intended to serve as a resource for research on the immune response to SARS-CoV-2. Samples came from the ongoing ImmuneRACE study (first 160 participants) plus 1,254 subjects from 6 global collaborators. Sample metadata almost always included a de-identified subject ID, COVID-19 status, age in years and sex. Where HLA class I and class II types were available, the types were taken from metadata supplied by the sample provider, not from assay-based typing.

From its cysteine to its phenylalanine, the CDR3 spans 15 amino acids. Of the read, only the CDR3 DNA is kept; its 45 bases are in frame from base 1. V trim: 6 bases; J trim: 7 bases; unmatched bases: 13. Via the germline V gene, CDR1 is SGHAT and CDR2 FQNNGV. Study-level results and caveats: The quantity of clinical and demographic metadata differed by source and by participant and was supplied without curation.

The rearranged chain carries TRBV11-2 and TRBJ2-7; 9 central bases correspond to TRBD2. The sequence was obtained from a human donor in a cohort sampled during active COVID-19. Sequenced input: peripheral blood. The CDR3 corresponds to CASRDFSGRSKEQYF. The DNA reads as follows: TGTGCCAGCAGGGACTTTAGCGGGAGAAGCAAAGAGCAGTACTTC. The full variable domain, completed from the reference TRBV11-2 and TRBJ2-7 proteins outside the CDR3, reads EAGVAQSPRYKIIEKRQSVAFWCNPISGHATLYWYQQILGQGPKLLIQFQNNGVVDDSQLPKDRFSAERLKGVDSTLKIQPAKLEDSAVYLCASRDFSGRSKEQYFGPGTRLTVT.